This TCR beta chain was obtained from a study of CD8 T cells in Susac syndrome. For this clonotype: Antigen specificity is unknown.

Germline CDR1 is MDHEN and CDR2 is SYDVKM. The germline V and J ends were trimmed by 3 bases and 7 bases, with 16 bases remaining between them. The CDR3 runs 15 residues. Points from the study as a whole: The study admitted that it had a relatively small number of individuals in its TCR sequencing and HLA analysis.

The RNA input was about 0.45 to 1 ug, and it was reverse transcribed with random hexamers. TCR beta CDR3 was amplified by immunoSEQ covering 54 Vbeta and 13 Jbeta. One entry per CDR3 protein, called by TCRdb with MiXCR from the immunoSEQ multiplex PCR reads. This table holds fewer than 65,000 distinct CDR3 sequences, about 92% found once. The authors sequenced TCR beta from blood CD8+ and CD4+ T cells. TEMRA cells were FACS-enriched, and CD8+ and CD4+ T cells were isolated negatively. The source is a human donor in good health. The sequenced sample consisted of CD8+ T cells from PBMCs. The chain links TRBV28 to TRBJ2-1; D possibly matches TRBD1 or TRBD2 (7 bases each). DNA of the CDR3: TGTGCCAGCAGTTTGGGGACTAACAGGGGAAATGAGCAGTTCTTC. Amino acid sequence: CASSLGTNRGNEQFF.